The 17 T cell receptor beta chains given below trace back to one sample, sequenced in a study of blood T cell repertoires in COVID-19. Sequenced by immunoSEQ multiplex PCR; TCRdb stores in-frame clones only, minus some. The sample carries 200,000 or so clones, about 89% recorded once. The specimen was peripheral blood. The receptors were sampled from a man in his sixties who had recovered from COVID-19.

The chain has TRBV9 and TRBJ2-4, with 11 bases aligning to TRBD1. Germline assignment: CDR1 SGDLS and CDR2 YYNGEE. The V segment lost 4 bases and the J segment 0 bases; nucleotides outside the gene matches: 3. CDR3 length equals 16 residues. In DNA, the CDR3 is TGTGCCAGCAGCCCGGACAGGGGGCTAGCCAAAAACATTCAGTACTTC. This translates into CASSPDRGLAKNIQYF.

This sequence joins TRBV7-9 and TRBJ2-3; TRBD1 aligns across 7 bases. Germline loops: CDR1 SEHNR, CDR2 FQNEAQ (reference sequence). This CDR3 comprises 13 residues. The V and J ends lost 5 bases and 6 bases, in that order; junction bases with no gene match: 5. CDR3 nucleotide sequence: TGTGCCAGCAGCCCAGGGGGAGCGGATACGCAGTATTTT. This translates into CASSPGGADTQYF.

The chain uses TRBV19 and TRBJ1-6; the match to TRBD1 covers 7 bases. The V and J ends lost 7 bases and 2 bases, in that order; junction bases with no gene match: 8. The CDR3 consists of 16 residues. From germline, CDR1 is LNHDA and CDR2 SQIVND (reference sequence). Written as DNA, the CDR3 is TGTGCCAGTATGGCAGGGGGTACCACCTATAATTCACCCCTCCACTTT. Its translation is CASMAGGTTYNSPLHF.

The rearrangement joins TRBV6-5 to TRBJ2-2, with a weak D call TRBD2 (5 bases). The germline V gene has CDR1 MNHEY and CDR2 SVGAGI. The CDR3 consists of 13 residues. V lost 7 bases and J 4 bases, leaving 10 bases between the germline ends. CDR3 loop: CASKPGGTGELFF. The CDR3 coding sequence is TGTGCCAGCAAGCCCGGAGGCACCGGGGAGCTGTTTTTT.

This clone turned up a few times. The gene calls are TRBV20-1 and TRBJ1-5; perhaps TRBD1 as D (6 bases). Germline V gene sequence: CDR1 DFQATT, CDR2 SNEGSKA (reference sequence). The CDR3 has 12 amino acids. The V end was cut by 6 bases, the J end by 5 bases, with 11 bases between. CDR3 sequence (DNA): TGCAGTGCCAGTAGGGGGTATCAGCCCCAGCATTTT. It codes for CSASRGYQPQHF.

This sequence joins TRBV4-1 and TRBJ1-5; 8 bases match TRBD1. V was clipped by 3 bases and J by 3 bases; unmatched bases: 4. CDR1 MGHRA and CDR2 YSYEKL come from the germline V gene. This CDR3 comprises 15 residues. The CDR3 region has the DNA TGCGCCAGCAGCCACGCGGACAGGGTCAATCAGCCCCAGCATTTT. Residues: CASSHADRVNQPQHF.

The genes are TRBV5-1 and TRBJ1-5, with 10 bases matching TRBD1. The germline CDR1 and CDR2 sequences are SGHRS and YFSETQ. The CDR3 length is 14 residues. V was clipped by 3 bases and J by 9 bases; unmatched bases: 6. As DNA, the CDR3 is TGCGCCAGCAGCTCAGGGACAGGGGAAACGCCCCAGCATTTT. Protein product: CASSSGTGETPQHF.

This chain connects TRBV7-3 to TRBJ2-3, with 9 bases matching TRBD1. Germline loops: CDR1 SGHTA, CDR2 FQGTGA. Germline trimming cut 4 bases from V and 6 bases from J; bases unmatched to any gene: 5. CDR3 length: 14 amino acids. CDR3 coding DNA: TGTGCCAGCAGCTGGACAGGGGCCGAGGATACGCAGTATTTT. The encoded protein is CASSWTGAEDTQYF.

This chain connects TRBV28 to TRBJ1-2; 8 bases agree with TRBD1. The germline CDR1 and CDR2 sequences are MDHEN and SYDVKM. The CDR3 loop spans 13 amino acids. V was pared by 5 bases and J by 6 bases, with 5 bases of the junction left unmatched. CDR3 residues: CASSLGQGHGYTF. DNA for the CDR3: TGTGCCAGCAGTCTAGGACAGGGCCATGGCTACACCTTC.

The J gene is TRBJ2-3, the V gene TRBV18, with TRBD2 as a possible D gene (5 bases). The V gene lost 3 bases and the J gene lost 2 bases, with 18 bases spanning the gap. Germline V CDR1 and CDR2: KGHSH, LQKENI. The CDR3 is 17 amino acids. The CDR3 is CASSPRYRGSHTDTQYF. DNA of the CDR3: TGTGCCAGCTCACCTCGATATCGAGGGAGCCACACAGATACGCAGTATTTT. Combining the CDR3 with reference TRBV18 and TRBJ2-3 gives the whole variable domain NAGVMQNPRHLVRRRGQEARLRCSPMKGHSHVYWYRQLPEEGLKFMVYLQKENIIDESGMPKERFSAEFPKEGPSILRIQQVVRGDSAAYFCASSPRYRGSHTDTQYFGPGTRLTVL.

By its share, this clone is medium-sized. This rearrangement joins TRBV15 to TRBJ2-5, with 9 bases aligning to TRBD1. The length of the CDR3 is 15 residues. Germline CDR1 is LNHNV and CDR2 is YYDKDF (reference sequence). V was clipped by 1 base and J by 4 bases; unmatched bases: 4. As DNA, the CDR3 is TGTGCCACCAGCAGAGGGACAGGGGAGTCAGAGACCCAGTACTTC. Residues: CATSRGTGESETQYF.

The chain couples TRBV27 to TRBJ1-6; D remains unclear. CDR1 is MNHEY, CDR2 SMNVEV, per germline (reference sequence). CDR3 length equals 16 residues. V gave up 5 bases and J gave up 0 bases, with 11 bases separating them. In DNA form, the CDR3 reads TGTGCCAGCAGTCCGACATATGGCTCCTATAATTCACCCCTCCACTTT. Its protein is CASSPTYGSYNSPLHF.

The rearrangement links TRBV5-6 to TRBJ2-2; D not resolved. Trimming removed 6 bases at V and 1 base at J, with 10 bases between. CDR1 is SGHDT, CDR2 YYEEEE, per germline. The CDR3 runs to 14 residues. CDR3 nucleotides: TGTGCCAGCAAACCTTCACTGAACACCGGGGAGCTGTTTTTT. Translated, it gives CASKPSLNTGELFF.

V and J are TRBV2 and TRBJ2-3; D is undetermined. Germline-derived CDR1 and CDR2 are SNHLY and FYNNEI. This CDR3 contains 13 residues. The V and J ends lost 1 base and 2 bases respectively, with 4 bases between them. CDR3 nucleotides: TGTGCCAGCAGTGAAGGAGACACAGATACGCAGTATTTT. It encodes CASSEGDTDTQYF. The full variable domain, rest sourced from reference TRBV2 and TRBJ2-3, is EPEVTQTPSHQVTQMGQEVILRCVPISNHLYFYWYRQILGQKVEFLVSFYNNEISEKSEIFDDQFSVERPDGSNFTLKIRSTKLEDSAMYFCASSEGDTDTQYFGPGTRLTVL.

This chain links TRBV3-1 (or the pseudogene TRBV3-2) with TRBJ1-6; D unclear. In germline, CDR1 is LGHDT, CDR2 YNNKEL (reference sequence). Trimming took 1 base from V and 7 from J, leaving 8 bases between them. CDR3 length: 14 amino acids. CDR3 nucleotides: TGTGCCAGCAGCCAAGGGGCCCCAAATTCACCCCTCCACTTT. Amino acid sequence: CASSQGAPNSPLHF.

This clone was detected once. This CDR3 reads CASSDPSSGNTIYF. The CDR3 DNA is TGTGCCAGCAGCGACCCGAGCTCTGGAAACACCATATATTTT. V and J are TRBV9 and TRBJ1-3; D is unclear. V lost 3 bases and J 0 bases, leaving 7 bases between the germline ends. CDR1 and CDR2 from the germline V gene are SGDLS and YYNGEE. The CDR3 is 14 residues long.

Only one count was recorded for this clone. The V call is TRBV7-9, the J call TRBJ1-1; 7 bases are shared with TRBD1. From germline, CDR1 is SEHNR and CDR2 FQNEAQ (reference sequence). The CDR3 is 16 residues long. V shed 11 bases and J 0 bases; nucleotides not matched to a gene: 15. The CDR3 region has the DNA TGTGCCTCTGAATCGATTGGGACAGCGATGAACACTGAAGCTTTCTTT. This codes for CASESIGTAMNTEAFF.